These 8 T cell receptor beta chains share one sample of origin, sequenced in a study of beta chain features in type 1 diabetes. Their recognized antigens are unknown. Findings of the study overall: The study found moderately but significantly shorter TCRB CDR3s in all four CD4+ subsets of Type 1 diabetes patients.

Sequenced material consisted of expressed TCRB transcripts (all of the isolated RNA was reverse transcribed). Here immunoSEQ multiplex PCR was the method, and the copy in TCRdb shows in-frame clones only, minus some. Among some 150,000 clones listed, more than 10% were seen once. Material for sequencing was central memory CD4+ T cells from blood. These receptor sequences come from a man aged 18 to 30 with type 1 diabetes.

The genes are TRBV9 and TRBJ1-2, with D hard to call. CDR3 length: 13 amino acids. Trimming took 0 bases from V and 8 from J, leaving 11 bases between them. Germline loops: CDR1 SGDLS, CDR2 YYNGEE. Here the CDR3 DNA reads TGTGCCAGCAGCGTAGACCCGATGGGAGGCTACACCTTC. Residues: CASSVDPMGGYTF.

This chain uses TRBV5-1 with TRBJ2-3, with D perhaps TRBD1 (5 bases). The germline V gene has CDR1 SGHRS and CDR2 YFSETQ. Deletions cut 2 bases from V and 1 base from J, with 11 bases between. The length of the CDR3 is 15 residues. The CDR3 DNA reads as TGCGCCAGCAGCTTTCGAGTAGGGGGCACAGATACGCAGTATTTT. Its translation: CASSFRVGGTDTQYF. The full variable domain, its missing parts supplied by reference TRBV5-1 and TRBJ2-3, is KAGVTQTPRYLIKTRGQQVTLSCSPISGHRSVSWYQQTPGQGLQFLFEYFSETQRNKGNFPGRFSGRQFSNSRSEMNVSTLELGDSALYLCASSFRVGGTDTQYFGPGTRLTVL.

This chain links TRBV5-1 with TRBJ2-5; weak D call: TRBD2 (7 bases). From germline, CDR1 is SGHRS and CDR2 YFSETQ. V was shortened by 3 bases and J by 1 base, with 16 bases between the two germline ends. This CDR3 has 16 residues. CDR3 nucleotide sequence: TGCGCCAGCAGCTCAAGGGGGGACTACATCCAAGAGACCCAGTACTTC. Translated: CASSSRGDYIQETQYF.

As for this clone: In the same sample, other DNA sequences code for this CDR3. The chain uses TRBV30 and TRBJ2-5; maybe TRBD1 (6 bases). The germline V gene encodes CDR1 GTSNPN and CDR2 SVGIG (reference sequence). The CDR3 length is 13 residues. The V gene lost 0 bases and the J gene lost 5 bases, with 10 bases spanning the gap. The DNA for the CDR3 is TGTGCCTGGAGTGTAAAGGGGGTGGAGACCCAGTACTTC. This codes for CAWSVKGVETQYF.

This clone has only a few counts. The same CDR3 arises from other DNA sequences in this sample as well. The DNA of the CDR3 is TGTGCCTGGAGTGGGACAGGGAACACTGAAGCTTTCTTT. Its protein is CAWSGTGNTEAFF. The rearrangement links TRBV30 to TRBJ1-1, with 7 bases identical to TRBD1. Trimming took 1 base from V and 1 from J; bases not matched to a gene: 0. This CDR3 is built from 13 residues. From germline, CDR1 is GTSNPN and CDR2 SVGIG (reference sequence).

This clone was seen only a few times. V is TRBV7-2 and J is TRBJ2-6; D not resolved. V lost 3 bases, J lost 0 bases, and 3 bases lay in between. The CDR3 contains 14 residues. CDR1 and CDR2 from the germline V gene are SGHTA and FQGNSA. The CDR3 is CASSFPSGANVLTF. The CDR3 DNA sequence: TGTGCCAGCAGCTTTCCCTCTGGGGCCAACGTCCTGACTTTC.

The V gene is TRBV18, the J gene TRBJ2-5; the match to TRBD1 covers 7 bases. This CDR3 region has 13 residues. With V trimmed by 7 bases and J by 2 bases, 4 bases remained unmatched. Germline CDR1 is KGHSH and CDR2 is LQKENI. The CDR3 DNA is TGTGCCAGCTTCCGACAGGGACAAGAGACCCAGTACTTC. Translated, it gives CASFRQGQETQYF. Looking up the rest from reference TRBV18 and TRBJ2-5 gives the full variable domain: NAGVMQNPRHLVRRRGQEARLRCSPMKGHSHVYWYRQLPEEGLKFMVYLQKENIIDESGMPKERFSAEFPKEGPSILRIQQVVRGDSAAYFCASFRQGQETQYFGPGTRLLVL.

The J gene is TRBJ2-1, the V gene TRBV2; D perhaps matches TRBD1 (6 bases). Per the germline V gene, CDR1 is SNHLY and CDR2 is FYNNEI. The CDR3 length is 11 residues. The V end lost 6 bases, the J end lost 15 bases, and 15 bases lay between the germline ends. DNA of the CDR3: TGTGCCAGCAGCCTTACAGGGTCCGGGTTCTTC. Protein: CASSLTGSGFF.